These 27 T cell receptor beta chains were sequenced from one sample in a study of blood T cell repertoires in COVID-19. Some clones are missing from TCRdb's copy, which holds only in-frame ones; the method was immunoSEQ multiplex PCR. Among 60,000 to 75,000 clones listed, approximately 85% were seen once. Specimen: peripheral blood. The source of these receptors is a human donor in a cohort sampled during active COVID-19.

The V gene is TRBV4-2, the J gene TRBJ1-1; D unresolved. Trimming removed 8 bases from V and 4 bases from J, with 11 bases in between. The CDR3 is 12 residues long. Germline lookup yields CDR1 LGHNA and CDR2 YNFKEQ. CDR3 coding DNA: TGTGCCAGCCGAGGTTCCGGCACTGAAGCTTTCTTT. Translating it yields CASRGSGTEAFF.

CDR3: CASSQAWTGKGVTQYF. The CDR3 bases are TGTGCCAGCAGCCAAGCTTGGACAGGGAAGGGGGTTACGCAGTATTTT. The rearrangement links TRBV3-1 (or the pseudogene TRBV3-2) to TRBJ2-3; TRBD1 matches 8 bases. CDR1 and CDR2 from the germline V gene are LGHDT and YNNKEL (reference sequence). Trimming at V came to 1 base and at J to 8 bases, leaving 11 bases not matched to a gene. CDR3 length: 16 residues.

In this sample, this clone turned up a few times. V is TRBV4-2 and J is TRBJ2-2, with 8 bases matching TRBD2. The germline CDR1 and CDR2 sequences are LGHNA and YNFKEQ. Trimming removed 1 base from V and 2 bases from J; junction bases left unmatched: 6. This CDR3 is built from 17 residues. The CDR3 spells CASSQVNSGVNTGELFF. The CDR3 DNA sequence: TGTGCCAGCAGCCAAGTGAATAGCGGGGTAAACACCGGGGAGCTGTTTTTT.

The V and J genes are TRBV12-5 and TRBJ1-6, with 8 bases matching TRBD1. With 6 bases clipped from V and 4 bases from J, the junction kept 8 bases outside the gene matches. CDR3 length: 16 amino acids. The V gene's germline CDR1 is LGHNT and CDR2 FRNRAP. DNA of the CDR3: TGTGCTAGTGGGGCCGGGACAGGTCTTTATAATTCACCCCTCCACTTT. It specifies CASGAGTGLYNSPLHF.

The rearrangement links TRBV5-1 to TRBJ1-4; D might be TRBD1 (6 bases). The germline V gene has CDR1 SGHRS and CDR2 YFSETQ. The CDR3 covers 17 residues. V gave up 4 bases and J gave up 7 bases, with 23 bases separating them. CDR3 bases: TGCGCCAGCAGCCCTGGCAGGGGAGTGGGAAGTAGTGAAAAACTGTTTTTT. Encoded protein: CASSPGRGVGSSEKLFF.

The chain employs TRBV5-1 and TRBJ2-1; TRBD2 might be the D (7 bases). The V end was cut by 1 base, the J end by 7 bases, with 15 bases between. The germline V gene encodes CDR1 SGHRS and CDR2 YFSETQ. The CDR3 consists of 15 residues. In nucleotides, the CDR3 is TGCGCCAGCAGCTTGTTGGTGGGGGGGCAAAATGAGCAGTTCTTC. Its translation: CASSLLVGGQNEQFF.

This chain joins TRBV18 and TRBJ2-1; the D gene is possibly TRBD1 (5 bases). Germline V gives CDR1 KGHSH, CDR2 LQKENI. The CDR3 runs to 21 residues. Deletions cut 2 bases from V and 3 bases from J, with 29 bases between. The CDR3 DNA sequence: TGTGCCAGCTCACCAAGCCCGTCGACAGACCTAAAATCACCCCTCTACAATGAGCAGTTCTTC. Translation gives CASSPSPSTDLKSPLYNEQFF.

This chain connects TRBV7-9 to TRBJ1-4; 10 nucleotides agree with TRBD1. J gave up 8 bases and V 6 bases, and 6 bases lay outside the gene matches. This CDR3 is 14 amino acids long. The germline gives CDR1 SEHNR, CDR2 FQNEAQ (reference sequence). This chain's CDR3 is CASRTGGAGEKLFF. DNA of the CDR3: TGTGCCAGCAGGACAGGGGGCGCGGGGGAAAAACTGTTTTTT.

V and J are TRBV4-1 and TRBJ1-1, with 7 bases lining up with TRBD1. There are 15 residues in the CDR3. The junction had 6 bases not matched to a gene; V was cut back by 4 bases and J by 1 base. Germline loops: CDR1 MGHRA, CDR2 YSYEKL. The CDR3 sequence is CASSRTGTANTEAFF. CDR3 DNA: TGCGCCAGCAGCCGAACAGGGACAGCGAACACTGAAGCTTTCTTT.

The CDR3 region is CASSHSLRETQYF. The DNA of the CDR3 is TGTGCCAGCAGCCATAGTCTGCGAGAGACCCAGTACTTC. V gene TRBV3-1 (or the pseudogene TRBV3-2) combines with J gene TRBJ2-5; D uncertain. This CDR3 comprises 13 residues. Germline values: CDR1 LGHDT, CDR2 YNNKEL (reference sequence). The ends were cut back, 3 bases at V and 4 bases at J, with 9 bases in the middle.

The V gene is TRBV12-5, the J gene TRBJ2-1, with a tentative D call TRBD2 (5 bases). Trimming left V 5 bases short and J 0 bases short, with 11 bases between. The germline V gene encodes CDR1 LGHNT and CDR2 FRNRAP. CDR3 length: 15 residues. The CDR3 DNA reads as TGTGCTAGTGGTCCGGGAACACTCTCCTACAATGAGCAGTTCTTC. This codes for CASGPGTLSYNEQFF.

V gene TRBV11-3 combines with J gene TRBJ2-6; D is unclear. The CDR3 extends over 13 amino acids. Trimming stripped 5 bases from V and 3 bases from J, with 5 bases between. Germline V gene lookup returns CDR1 SGHNT and CDR2 YENEEA. For the CDR3, the DNA is TGTGCCAGCAGCCCCGGTGGGGCCAACGTCCTGACTTTC. Translated, it gives CASSPGGANVLTF.

The genes are TRBV5-5 and TRBJ1-1; D is unresolved. CDR3 length equals 17 residues. V was cut by 4 bases and J by 0 bases, with 19 bases left in between. Germline CDR1 is SGHKS and CDR2 is YYEKEE (reference sequence). The chain's CDR3 is CASSRGDGPRMNTEAFF. The DNA of the CDR3 is TGTGCCAGCAGCCGGGGAGACGGGCCGCGCATGAACACTGAAGCTTTCTTT.

V is TRBV2 and J is TRBJ2-1; 10 bases line up with TRBD2. This CDR3 has 15 amino acids. V lost 4 bases to trimming and J lost 4 bases; unmatched junction nucleotides: 4. CDR1 is SNHLY and CDR2 is FYNNEI in the germline V gene. The CDR3 reads CASSVGLAVYNEQFF. The CDR3 nucleotides read TGTGCCAGCAGTGTTGGACTAGCGGTGTACAATGAGCAGTTCTTC.

This clone was found once. The chain links TRBV10-1 to TRBJ2-3; tentatively, D is TRBD1 (6 bases). V was cut by 0 bases and J by 10 bases, with 17 bases left in between. This CDR3 region has 15 residues. Germline V gives CDR1 WNHNN, CDR2 SYGVQD (reference sequence). The CDR3 DNA sequence: TGCGCCAGCAGTGAGTCGGGGCAGGGGATGAGGGCGCAGTATTTT. Its protein product is CASSESGQGMRAQYF.

This sequence joins TRBV29-1 and TRBJ2-3; D remains unclear. V shed 2 bases and J shed 2 bases, with 2 bases lying between them. From germline, CDR1 is SQVTM and CDR2 ANQGSEA. This CDR3 contains 11 residues. The CDR3 is CSVELTDTQYF. DNA of the CDR3: TGCAGCGTTGAACTCACAGATACGCAGTATTTT.

The chain carries TRBV11-3 and TRBJ2-1; no clear D. The CDR3 covers 10 residues. V dropped 3 bases and J dropped 12 bases, with 6 bases sitting between them. Germline CDR1 SGHNT, CDR2 YENEEA. CDR3 sequence: CASSFGLQFF. The CDR3 DNA sequence: TGTGCCAGCAGCTTCGGGTTGCAGTTCTTC.

V is TRBV5-1 and J is TRBJ2-2; perhaps TRBD1 as D (7 bases). The germline V and J ends were trimmed by 5 bases and 3 bases, with 14 bases remaining between them. CDR3 size: 15 residues. Germline CDR1 reads SGHRS; CDR2 reads YFSETQ. CDR3: CASSWRDSYTGELFF. The CDR3 DNA follows: TGCGCCAGCAGTTGGCGGGACAGTTACACCGGGGAGCTGTTTTTT.

The chain carries TRBV10-3 and TRBJ2-2, with D tentatively TRBD1 (6 bases). The length of the CDR3 is 14 residues. V lost 5 bases, J lost 1 base, and 8 bases lay in between. The germline V gene encodes CDR1 ENHRY and CDR2 SYGVKD. CDR3 DNA sequence: TGTGCCATCAGTAGGACAGAGAACACCGGGGAGCTGTTTTTT. It codes for CAISRTENTGELFF.

This clone was observed a few times. The chain employs TRBV19 and TRBJ1-5, with 7 bases matching TRBD1. V dropped 3 bases and J dropped 1; count of bases not matched to a gene: 6. The CDR3 runs 16 residues. Germline CDR1 and CDR2: LNHDA and SQIVND (reference sequence). Here the CDR3 reads CASSIKQGTSNQPQHF. The CDR3 nucleotides read TGTGCCAGTAGTATCAAACAGGGGACGAGCAATCAGCCCCAGCATTTT.

The chain recombines TRBV30 with TRBJ2-7; a weak D match, TRBD2 (6 bases). The germline V gene encodes CDR1 GTSNPN and CDR2 SVGIG (reference sequence). This CDR3 has 16 residues. Trimming shortened V by 5 bases and J by 3 bases, and 23 bases separated the two germline ends. The CDR3 is CAWGSQPRAGRYEQYF. CDR3 nucleotides: TGTGCCTGGGGTTCCCAACCCCGAGCGGGCCGCTACGAGCAGTACTTC.

The J gene is TRBJ2-1, the V gene TRBV4-1; 11 nucleotides agree with TRBD2. This CDR3 region has 15 residues. Germline CDR1 and CDR2: MGHRA and YSYEKL. V was clipped by 1 base and J by 7 bases; unmatched bases: 3. CDR3 DNA sequence: TGCGCCAGCAGCCAAGTAGCGGGGGGGCTGAATGAGCAGTTCTTC. It is translated as CASSQVAGGLNEQFF.

V and J are TRBV5-1 and TRBJ2-3, with 10 nucleotides matching TRBD2. CDR1 and CDR2 (germline): SGHRS, YFSETQ. The CDR3 spans 14 residues. Trimming took 2 bases from V and 5 from J; bases not matched to a gene: 2. CDR3 sequence reads: CASSFGTSEDTQYF. CDR3 in DNA: TGCGCCAGCAGCTTCGGGACTAGCGAAGATACGCAGTATTTT.

Only one count was recorded for this clone. This sequence joins TRBV7-2 and TRBJ1-2, with TRBD1 identical over 8 bases. J was trimmed by 7 bases and V by 5 bases; bases with no gene match: 6. The CDR3 covers 13 residues. Germline-derived CDR1 and CDR2 are SGHTA and FQGNSA. CDR3 DNA: TGTGCCAGCAGCAACGACAGGGGACGTGGCTACACCTTC. Encoded protein: CASSNDRGRGYTF.

In its sample, this clone was seen once. The chain joins TRBV5-1 to TRBJ1-4; 7 positions agree with TRBD1. This CDR3 contains 16 residues. Trimming removed 3 bases from V and 4 bases from J; junction bases left unmatched: 9. Germline V gene data show CDR1 as SGHRS and CDR2 as YFSETQ. The chain's CDR3 is CASSSTSGGLNEKLFF. The CDR3 region has the DNA TGCGCCAGCAGCTCCACTTCAGGGGGACTTAATGAAAAACTGTTTTTT.

This chain links TRBV19 with TRBJ2-1; 10 bases are shared with TRBD1. The germline V gene has CDR1 LNHDA and CDR2 SQIVND (reference sequence). The CDR3 consists of 14 residues. V lost 7 bases to trimming and J lost 8 bases; unmatched junction nucleotides: 8. In nucleotides, the CDR3 is TGTGCCAGTACTCGGGACAGGGGATTCCATGAGCAGTTCTTC. As protein: CASTRDRGFHEQFF.

The V gene is TRBV19, the J gene TRBJ2-6; D unclear. There are 14 residues in the CDR3. Germline V gives CDR1 LNHDA, CDR2 SQIVND (reference sequence). Trimming left V 6 bases short and J 4 bases short, with 10 bases between. CDR3 protein: CASSQLSGANVLTF. CDR3 in DNA: TGTGCCAGTAGCCAATTGTCAGGGGCCAACGTCCTGACTTTC.